Below, 10 T cell receptor beta chains from the same sample are listed, as sequenced in a study of response to subunit inactivated influenza vaccine. TCRdb recomputed calls from the RT-PCR reads with MiXCR, one row per CDR3 protein. The data hold roughly 550,000 distinct CDR3 sequences, with around 25% observed a single time. Another study also made use of these data, one on T cells expressing NK-cell markers. That report adds: In generating TCR beta cDNA, 5'RACE template switching with UMIs was used.

Sample: CD4+ T cells sorted from PBMCs, taken about 12 days after vaccination. The origin of the receptors is a man aged 45-65 years who received an inactivated influenza vaccine.

The chain carries TRBV7-2 and TRBJ1-3; D is unclear. This CDR3 is built from 15 residues. V lost 5 bases and J 5 bases, leaving 16 bases between the germline ends. In germline, CDR1 is SGHTA, CDR2 FQGNSA. The CDR3 nucleotides are TGTGCCAGCAGCCAATCCGATCAGACCCGAAACACCATATATTTT. Protein: CASSQSDQTRNTIYF.

This chain uses TRBV7-2 with TRBJ1-6, with 7 nucleotides matching TRBD1. The germline V gene encodes CDR1 SGHTA and CDR2 FQGNSA. The CDR3 covers 15 residues. V lost 4 bases to trimming and J lost 1 base; unmatched junction nucleotides: 1. CDR3 sequence reads: CASSSGGSYNSPLHF. The CDR3 bases are TGTGCCAGCAGCTCAGGGGGGTCCTATAATTCACCCCTCCACTTT.

This clonotype was detected many times. The chain uses TRBV12-3 or TRBV12-4 and TRBJ2-7; TRBD2 matches at 9 bases. The CDR3 loop spans 13 amino acids. J gave up 6 bases and V 5 bases, and 5 bases lay outside the gene matches. CDR3 loop: CASSLSGSFEQYF. CDR3 DNA: TGTGCCAGCAGTCTTAGCGGGAGTTTCGAGCAGTACTTC.

This sequence joins TRBV7-9 and TRBJ1-3, with 7 bases matching TRBD1. Germline CDR1 and CDR2: SEHNR and FQNEAQ (reference sequence). This CDR3 is 15 amino acids long. V lost 5 bases, J lost 2 bases, and 6 bases stayed unmatched. In nucleotides, the CDR3 is TGTGCCAGCAGCCGTGATCAGGGGGCTGGAAACACCATATATTTT. Translation gives CASSRDQGAGNTIYF.

This clonotype was observed a handful of times. CDR3 nucleotide sequence: TGTGCCATCAGTGAGTCGGCGGGACTGAGCTCTGGGGCCAACGTCCTGACTTTC. This sequence encodes CAISESAGLSSGANVLTF. The chain joins TRBV10-3 to TRBJ2-6, with D possibly TRBD2 on 6 matching bases. Trimming pared 0 bases from V and 0 bases from J, leaving 12 bases between. The CDR3 has 18 amino acids. Germline CDR1 ENHRY, CDR2 SYGVKD.

This clonotype was observed a handful of times. This CDR3 is CASTPVGQSYGYTF. DNA of the CDR3: TGTGCCAGCACCCCTGTCGGGCAGTCCTATGGCTACACCTTC. The V call is TRBV5-6, the J call TRBJ1-2; D is unresolved. The CDR3 loop spans 14 amino acids. The V end was cut by 6 bases, the J end by 4 bases, with 16 bases between. The germline V gene encodes CDR1 SGHDT and CDR2 YYEEEE. Combining the CDR3 with reference TRBV5-6 and TRBJ1-2 gives the whole variable domain DAGVTQSPTHLIKTRGQQVTLRCSPKSGHDTVSWYQQALGQGPQFIFQYYEEEERQRGNFPDRFSGHQFPNYSSELNVNALLLGDSALYLCASTPVGQSYGYTFGSGTRLTVV.

This clonotype was counted ten times or more. The rearrangement joins TRBV29-1 to TRBJ2-2; D remains unclear. V was trimmed by 4 bases and J by 4 bases, leaving 16 bases between them. The germline V gene encodes CDR1 SQVTM and CDR2 ANQGSEA. This CDR3 spans 15 amino acids. The CDR3 loop is CSVVLAGIGTGELFF. The DNA for the CDR3 is TGCAGCGTTGTTTTGGCAGGCATTGGCACCGGGGAGCTGTTTTTT.

This clonotype was seen a handful of times. The chain joins TRBV7-2 to TRBJ2-7; 8 nucleotides line up with TRBD2. Trimming cost V 7 bases and J 2 bases; bases outside gene matches: 7. The CDR3 runs 14 residues. Germline loops: CDR1 SGHTA, CDR2 FQGNSA. The CDR3 DNA is TGTGCCAGCAAAAAGTCGGGACTAGCCTACGAGCAGTACTTC. It yields the protein CASKKSGLAYEQYF.

As regards this clonotype: The junction and the germline gene differ at one end; a read error may be behind it. CDR3 bases: TGCAGTGCTAGAGTACGGGGGGGCCTTAAGGGGCAGGTCTTC. Protein: CSARVRGGLKGQVF. J is TRBJ2-1 and V is TRBV20-1, with 8 bases lining up with TRBD2. Germline loops: CDR1 DFQATT, CDR2 SNEGSKA (reference sequence). CDR3 length: 14 amino acids.

In this sample, this clonotype turned up a few times. CDR3 region: CASSSRGAGNEKLFF. In DNA, the CDR3 is TGTGCCAGCAGTTCTCGGGGGGCAGGTAATGAAAAACTGTTTTTT. The gene calls are TRBV25-1 and TRBJ1-4, with a weak D call TRBD1 (6 bases). Germline CDR1 MGHDK, CDR2 SYGVNS. The V gene lost 5 bases and the J gene lost 4 bases, with 14 bases spanning the gap. There are 15 residues in the CDR3.